This T cell receptor (beta chain) was observed in a study of beta chain features in type 1 diabetes. Looking at the study overall: Analysis included under 120,000,000 sorted cells drawn from all samples. Study findings and constraints: The study left unresolved whether HLA type influences TCRB rearrangement.

The study reverse transcribed the entire isolated RNA, so it sequenced expressed TCRB transcripts. The average read count of naive, central memory and regulatory T cell samples was 3 million to 4 million. Data came from immunoSEQ multiplex PCR; TCRdb stores just in-frame clones and leaves some out. This sample has hundreds of thousands of clones, with about a sixth found just once. Trimming pared 5 bases from V and 0 bases from J, leaving 13 bases between. In germline, CDR1 is SEHNR, CDR2 FQNEAQ (reference sequence). The CDR3 is made up of 15 amino acids. About this clone itself: Its antigen is not known.

This chain uses TRBV7-9 with TRBJ1-1, with TRBD1 as a possible D gene (5 bases). The clonotype was recovered from a man aged 18 to 29 in good health. The sequenced material came from naive CD4+ T cells from blood. The CDR3 sequence: CASSPLAGMNTEAFF. CDR3 in DNA: TGTGCCAGCAGCCCATTGGCAGGGATGAACACTGAAGCTTTCTTT.